These 17 T cell receptor beta chains were sequenced from one sample in a study of blood T cell repertoires in COVID-19. The protocol was immunoSEQ multiplex PCR, while the TCRdb copy is restricted to in-frame clones and leaves out a portion. The data show tens of thousands of clones, about 81% seen once. The sample was peripheral blood. The receptors originated from a human donor in a cohort sampled during active COVID-19.

The genes are TRBV9 and TRBJ2-7; 9 bases line up with TRBD2. The junction had 8 bases not matched to a gene; V was cut back by 3 bases and J by 7 bases. This CDR3 is built from 14 residues. CDR1 SGDLS and CDR2 YYNGEE come from the germline V gene. The CDR3 region is CASSDGTSLEEQYF. The DNA of the CDR3 is TGTGCCAGCAGCGATGGGACTAGCCTGGAGGAGCAGTACTTC. Full variable domain (rest looked up from reference TRBV9 and TRBJ2-7): DSGVTQTPKHLITATGQRVTLRCSPRSGDLSVYWYQQSLDQGLQFLIQYYNGEERAKGNILERFSAQQFPDLHSELNLSSLELGDSALYFCASSDGTSLEEQYFGPGTRLTVT.

This clone was found once. The chain uses TRBV29-1 and TRBJ2-7; tentative D call: TRBD1 (6 bases). The CDR3 length is 13 residues. V was pared by 5 bases and J by 3 bases, with 14 bases between. Looked up from germline, CDR1 is SQVTM and CDR2 is ANQGSEA. As DNA, the CDR3 is TGCAGCGTTAGGCAGGGGACCCTCTACGAGCAGTACTTC. This codes for CSVRQGTLYEQYF.

J is TRBJ1-3 and V is TRBV4-1; the match to TRBD1 covers 8 bases. There are 15 residues in the CDR3. Trimming cost V 4 bases and J 0 bases; bases outside gene matches: 2. Germline loops: CDR1 MGHRA, CDR2 YSYEKL. The DNA of the CDR3 is TGCGCCAGCAGCCTGACAGGGGCCTCTGGAAACACCATATATTTT. Protein sequence: CASSLTGASGNTIYF.

This chain uses TRBV6-6 with TRBJ2-7; a weak D match, TRBD2 (7 bases). This CDR3 region has 15 residues. Germline assignment: CDR1 MNHNY and CDR2 SVGAGI (reference sequence). Trimming removed 2 bases from V and 5 bases from J, with 16 bases in between. CDR3 in DNA: TGTGCCAGCAGTTACAGGGATTGGGAGGGGGACGAGCAGTACTTC. Its translation is CASSYRDWEGDEQYF.

The J gene is TRBJ2-2, the V gene TRBV2; 8 nucleotides match TRBD2. V shed 9 bases and J 3 bases; nucleotides not matched to a gene: 18. The CDR3 has 18 amino acids. Germline CDR1 SNHLY, CDR2 FYNNEI. CDR3 DNA: TGTGCCAGTCGCCCGACCTATTTAGCGGGAATATACACCGGGGAGCTGTTTTTT. Its translation is CASRPTYLAGIYTGELFF.

The chain employs TRBV28 and TRBJ1-3; D gene unclear. V shed 6 bases and J shed 0 bases, with 12 bases lying between them. Germline V gene lookup returns CDR1 MDHEN and CDR2 SYDVKM. The CDR3 contains 15 residues. This CDR3 reads CASSLPSISGNTIYF. The CDR3, as DNA: TGTGCCAGCAGCCTACCTTCAATCTCTGGAAACACCATATATTTT.

This chain joins TRBV3-1 (or the pseudogene TRBV3-2) and TRBJ2-6; no firm D call. From germline, CDR1 is LGHDT and CDR2 YNNKEL (reference sequence). Trimming took 4 bases from V and 2 from J, leaving 3 bases between them. This CDR3 has 13 amino acids. The CDR3 reads CASSPPGANVLTF. In DNA form, the CDR3 reads TGTGCCAGCAGCCCTCCTGGGGCCAACGTCCTGACTTTC.

The chain joins TRBV6-6 to TRBJ2-7, with a tentative D call TRBD2 (6 bases). The CDR3 totals 14 residues. V was shortened by 4 bases and J by 2 bases, with 12 bases between the two germline ends. The germline V gene encodes CDR1 MNHNY and CDR2 SVGAGI (reference sequence). The CDR3 here is CASSLPGGPYEQYF. DNA of the CDR3: TGTGCCAGCAGTTTGCCCGGGGGTCCCTACGAGCAGTACTTC.

The rearrangement joins TRBV4-1 to TRBJ2-1; D might be TRBD2 (6 bases). This CDR3 has 14 amino acids. Trimming stripped 1 base from V and 4 bases from J, with 8 bases between. Germline lookup yields CDR1 MGHRA and CDR2 YSYEKL. CDR3 coding DNA: TGCGCCAGCAGCCAAGTGGCGGGGTACAATGAGCAGTTCTTC. Translating it yields CASSQVAGYNEQFF.

The chain recombines TRBV28 with TRBJ2-1; 8 nucleotides agree with TRBD1. The CDR3 spans 15 residues. Germline assignment: CDR1 MDHEN and CDR2 SYDVKM. V shed 5 bases, J shed 9 bases, and the junction held 12 bases outside the gene matches. Here the CDR3 reads CASSKSQGANVEQFF. The CDR3 bases are TGTGCCAGCAGTAAAAGCCAGGGGGCGAATGTTGAGCAGTTCTTC.

The V gene is TRBV10-3, the J gene TRBJ2-7; D may be TRBD1 (5 bases). This CDR3 region has 13 residues. Trimming took 3 bases from V and 4 from J, leaving 10 bases between them. Looked up from germline, CDR1 is ENHRY and CDR2 is SYGVKD. The CDR3 DNA reads TGTGCCATCAGTGAAGGGGCAGCATACGAGCAGTACTTC. Encoded protein: CAISEGAAYEQYF.

This clone was picked up many times. This rearrangement joins TRBV5-6 to TRBJ1-6, with 8 nucleotides matching TRBD1. V was pared by 1 base and J by 3 bases, with 6 bases of the junction left unmatched. The CDR3 runs 17 residues. Germline loops: CDR1 SGHDT, CDR2 YYEEEE. Here the CDR3 reads CASSLLTGAGYNSPLHF. In nucleotides, the CDR3 is TGTGCCAGCAGCTTGTTGACAGGGGCTGGCTATAATTCACCCCTCCACTTT.

This rearrangement joins TRBV16 to TRBJ1-2, with 7 positions matching TRBD1. V was clipped by 4 bases and J by 8 bases; unmatched bases: 7. Germline CDR1 reads KGHSY; CDR2 reads FQNENV. The CDR3 extends over 13 amino acids. The CDR3: CASSPGTVMGYTF. The DNA of the CDR3 is TGTGCCAGCAGCCCCGGGACAGTGATGGGCTACACCTTC.

Only a few counts were recorded for this clone. V is TRBV19 and J is TRBJ2-1; D perhaps matches TRBD2 (5 bases). The CDR3 contains 15 residues. CDR1 and CDR2 from the germline V gene are LNHDA and SQIVND (reference sequence). The V gene lost 4 bases and the J gene lost 7 bases, with 17 bases spanning the gap. CDR3 sequence: CASSSLEGLQNEQFF. DNA of the CDR3: TGTGCCAGTAGTAGTTTAGAGGGCCTCCAGAATGAGCAGTTCTTC.

This clone has a single count. The CDR3 loop is CASSPGGAEAFF. As DNA, the CDR3 is TGTGCCAGCAGCCCTGGGGGGGCTGAAGCTTTCTTT. V and J are TRBV3-1 (or the pseudogene TRBV3-2) and TRBJ1-1; TRBD1 might be the D (5 bases). CDR1 and CDR2 from the germline V gene are LGHDT and YNNKEL (reference sequence). The V gene lost 4 bases and the J gene lost 6 bases, with 9 bases spanning the gap. The CDR3 is 12 amino acids.

The chain recombines TRBV5-1 with TRBJ2-3, with 13 nucleotides matching TRBD2. Germline V gives CDR1 SGHRS, CDR2 YFSETQ. Unmatched junction bases numbered 10, after V lost 4 bases and J lost 2 bases. The CDR3 loop spans 18 amino acids. The CDR3 loop is CASSLGLAGVTFTDTQYF. Here the CDR3 DNA reads TGCGCCAGCAGCCTTGGACTAGCGGGAGTAACGTTCACAGATACGCAGTATTTT. The full variable domain, with the rest looked up from reference TRBV5-1 and TRBJ2-3, is KAGVTQTPRYLIKTRGQQVTLSCSPISGHRSVSWYQQTPGQGLQFLFEYFSETQRNKGNFPGRFSGRQFSNSRSEMNVSTLELGDSALYLCASSLGLAGVTFTDTQYFGPGTRLTVL.

The J gene is TRBJ1-4, the V gene TRBV10-3; TRBD1 is a possible D gene (5 bases). The germline V gene has CDR1 ENHRY and CDR2 SYGVKD. The CDR3 sequence is 14 residues long. V was clipped by 2 bases and J by 2 bases, with 6 bases between them. The CDR3 loop reads CAISEGHTNEKLFF. Here the CDR3 DNA reads TGTGCCATCAGTGAGGGACATACTAATGAAAAACTGTTTTTT.